The 31 T cell receptor beta chains presented below share a single source sample, sequenced in a study of CD8 T cells in ankylosing spondylitis. TCRdb called the 5' RACE reads again in MiXCR, with one record for every CDR3 protein. The sample comprises 30,000 to 45,000 distinct CDR3 sequences, around a tenth of which are singletons, and 15% to 20% rests with the top ten. The source material was blood, either unsorted or a sorted T cell fraction (not recorded which). The receptors derive from a male donor with ankylosing spondylitis or in good health (not recorded which).

This clonotype has ten or more counts. The chain carries TRBV9 and TRBJ2-1, with 7 bases matching TRBD2. V lost 3 bases, J lost 2 bases, and 2 bases stayed unmatched. The CDR3 is 14 amino acids. The germline gives CDR1 SGDLS, CDR2 YYNGEE. The CDR3 loop reads CASSARGTYNEQFF. The DNA for the CDR3 is TGTGCCAGCAGCGCGCGGGGGACCTACAATGAGCAGTTCTTC.

V and J are TRBV7-2 and TRBJ2-7; D call uncertain. Germline lookup yields CDR1 SGHTA and CDR2 FQGNSA. V dropped 4 bases and J dropped 2 bases, with 15 bases sitting between them. CDR3 size: 15 residues. The CDR3 bases are TGTGCCAGCAGCTCGCCGTCGACCCCCCCCTACGAGCAGTACTTC. It encodes CASSSPSTPPYEQYF.

This clonotype was counted ten times or more. The chain is built from TRBV20-1 and TRBJ2-5, with 8 bases identical to TRBD2. The V and J ends lost 5 bases and 0 bases, in that order; junction bases with no gene match: 2. This CDR3 contains 13 residues. Germline assignment: CDR1 DFQATT and CDR2 SNEGSKA (reference sequence). The CDR3 DNA follows: TGCAGTGCTTCTAGCGGGTACCAAGAGACCCAGTACTTC. It yields the protein CSASSGYQETQYF.

This sequence joins TRBV12-5 and TRBJ2-7; no definite D call. CDR1 and CDR2 from the germline V gene are LGHNT and FRNRAP. The CDR3 consists of 14 residues. V lost 6 bases to trimming and J lost 2 bases, with 14 bases between them. The CDR3 loop is CASGSTPVAYEQYF. The CDR3 nucleotides read TGTGCTAGTGGCTCAACCCCGGTGGCCTACGAGCAGTACTTC.

This clonotype was seen at least ten times. The V gene is TRBV7-9, the J gene TRBJ2-2; 7 bases agree with TRBD2. J gave up 4 bases and V 5 bases, and 4 bases lay outside the gene matches. CDR1 is SEHNR and CDR2 is FQNEAQ in the germline V gene (reference sequence). This CDR3 region has 14 residues. CDR3 sequence: CASSSGMGTGELFF. CDR3 nucleotides: TGTGCCAGCAGCAGCGGGATGGGCACCGGGGAGCTGTTTTTT.

This clonotype was observed at least ten times. The chain joins TRBV3-1 to TRBJ1-2; tentative D call: TRBD1 (6 bases). The V end lost 0 bases, the J end lost 2 bases, and 13 bases lay between the germline ends. Germline loops: CDR1 LGHDT, CDR2 YNNKEL (reference sequence). The CDR3 sequence is 16 residues long. The CDR3 nucleotides are TGTGCCAGCAGCCAAGAGTGGGGGCAGGGGAACTATGGCTACACCTTC. Translated: CASSQEWGQGNYGYTF.

Many counts were recorded for this clonotype. CDR3: CSAYPGLASETQYF. CDR3 DNA: TGCAGTGCTTACCCGGGACTAGCCTCAGAGACCCAGTACTTC. The chain joins TRBV20-1 to TRBJ2-5; 9 positions match TRBD2. The ends lost 5 bases at V and 4 bases at J; junction bases unmatched: 8. Germline CDR1 DFQATT, CDR2 SNEGSKA (reference sequence). The CDR3 is 14 amino acids.

There are many counts of this clonotype. The V call is TRBV29-1, the J call TRBJ2-1; TRBD2 is a possible D gene (6 bases). The CDR3 totals 14 residues. Germline lookup yields CDR1 SQVTM and CDR2 ANQGSEA. V was shortened by 3 bases and J by 7 bases, with 16 bases between the two germline ends. The CDR3 sequence is CSVDFTGAKNEQFF. For the CDR3, the DNA is TGCAGCGTTGATTTCACGGGAGCAAAAAATGAGCAGTTCTTC.

At least ten counts were recorded for this clonotype. This rearrangement joins TRBV28 to TRBJ2-1; D not certain. The length of the CDR3 is 16 residues. The germline V gene has CDR1 MDHEN and CDR2 SYDVKM. V was cut by 1 base and J by 0 bases, with 10 bases left in between. Here the CDR3 reads CASSLYELSSYNEQFF. The CDR3 region has the DNA TGTGCCAGCAGTTTATACGAGCTTAGCTCCTACAATGAGCAGTTCTTC.

In its sample, this clonotype was seen many times. The gene calls are TRBV7-6 and TRBJ2-3, with D tentatively TRBD1 (5 bases). The CDR3 is 16 amino acids. With 1 base removed from V and 2 bases from J, the gap between germline ends came to 13 bases. Germline-derived CDR1 and CDR2 are SGHVS and FNYEAQ. CDR3 amino acids: CASSLESGQITDTQYF. The CDR3 coding sequence is TGTGCCAGCAGCTTAGAATCTGGACAAATCACAGATACGCAGTATTTT. Full variable domain (missing parts from reference TRBV7-6 and TRBJ2-3): GAGVSQSPRYKVTKRGQDVALRCDPISGHVSLYWYRQALGQGPEFLTYFNYEAQQDKSGLPNDRFSAERPEGSISTLTIQRTEQRDSAMYRCASSLESGQITDTQYFGPGTRLTVL.

The J gene is TRBJ2-7, the V gene TRBV27; TRBD1 matches at 9 bases. Germline V CDR1 and CDR2: MNHEY, SMNVEV (reference sequence). J was trimmed by 7 bases and V by 4 bases; bases with no gene match: 11. The CDR3 sequence is 15 residues long. The CDR3 reads CASSSSGTGRREQYF. In DNA, the CDR3 is TGTGCCAGCAGTTCGTCCGGGACAGGGCGTAGGGAGCAGTACTTC.

This clonotype was found many times. The chain employs TRBV7-9 and TRBJ2-4; D may be TRBD2 (5 bases). There are 15 residues in the CDR3. Germline CDR1 SEHNR, CDR2 FQNEAQ (reference sequence). With 1 base removed from V and 1 base from J, the gap between germline ends came to 8 bases. CDR3 nucleotides: TGTGCCAGCAGCTTAGAACCGGGGGCCAAAAACATTCAGTACTTC. Protein sequence: CASSLEPGAKNIQYF.

The chain employs TRBV14 and TRBJ1-6, with a tentative D call TRBD1 (6 bases). V dropped 4 bases and J dropped 10 bases, with 14 bases sitting between them. This CDR3 is built from 14 residues. CDR1 is SGHDN, CDR2 FVKESK, per germline. CDR3 in amino acids: CASSPLGGGSPLHF. As DNA, the CDR3 is TGTGCCAGCAGCCCACTCGGGGGCGGCTCACCCCTCCACTTT. The full variable domain, its missing parts supplied by reference TRBV14 and TRBJ1-6, is EAGVTQFPSHSVIEKGQTVTLRCDPISGHDNLYWYRRVMGKEIKFLLHFVKESKQDESGMPNNRFLAERTGGTYSTLKVQPAELEDSGVYFCASSPLGGGSPLHFGNGTRLTVT.

This clonotype was found many times. V gene TRBV10-3 combines with J gene TRBJ2-6; TRBD2 aligns across 7 bases. The V segment lost 4 bases and the J segment 0 bases; nucleotides outside the gene matches: 9. This CDR3 has 18 residues. Germline V gene sequence: CDR1 ENHRY, CDR2 SYGVKD. Written as DNA, the CDR3 is TGTGCCATCAGTGGACCGGGGGGAGGGGACTCTGGGGCCAACGTCCTGACTTTC. The encoded protein is CAISGPGGGDSGANVLTF.

This clonotype was counted many times. The chain uses TRBV18 and TRBJ2-7; the D gene is possibly TRBD1 (6 bases). Trimming pared 5 bases from V and 4 bases from J, leaving 18 bases between. The CDR3 consists of 15 residues. Germline V gene data show CDR1 as KGHSH and CDR2 as LQKENI. CDR3 nucleotide sequence: TGTGCCAGCTCAGTATCCGGGACAATTCCATACGAGCAGTACTTC. Translation gives CASSVSGTIPYEQYF.

The chain links TRBV28 to TRBJ2-5, with TRBD1 as a possible D gene (6 bases). The V and J ends lost 6 bases and 0 bases respectively, with 14 bases between them. Germline V lookup: CDR1 MDHEN, CDR2 SYDVKM. There are 15 residues in the CDR3. The CDR3 protein is CASSWGLKYQETQYF. CDR3 bases: TGTGCCAGCAGCTGGGGGCTCAAATACCAAGAGACCCAGTACTTC. Full variable domain (outside the CDR3, taken from reference TRBV28 and TRBJ2-5): DVKVTQSSRYLVKRTGEKVFLECVQDMDHENMFWYRQDPGLGLRLIYFSYDVKMKEKGDIPEGYSVSREKKERFSLILESASTNQTSMYLCASSWGLKYQETQYFGPGTRLLVL.

About this clonotype: A much larger clone lies a single base off, so this may be a read error. The genes are TRBV5-1 and TRBJ1-1; D call uncertain. The CDR3 covers 13 residues. Germline V gives CDR1 SGHRS, CDR2 YFSETQ. Trimming took 2 bases from V and 9 from J, leaving 14 bases between them. This chain's CDR3 is CASSFTRPRKAFF. The DNA for the CDR3 is TGCGCCAGCAGCTTTACGAGACCCCGAAAAGCTTTCTTT.

Remarks on this clonotype: A single base separates this from a much larger clone, so it may be a read error. The CDR3 bases are TGTGCCAGCAGCTTAGGTGGAGGGACGCAGCCCCGGCATTTT. It yields the protein CASSLGGGTQPRHF. The chain is built from TRBV7-2 and TRBJ1-5; the D gene is possibly TRBD1 (5 bases). CDR3 length equals 14 residues. Looked up from germline, CDR1 is SGHTA and CDR2 is FQGNSA.

This clonotype was observed many times. V usage is TRBV7-3 and J usage is TRBJ2-1, with TRBD2 identical over 8 bases. The germline gives CDR1 SGHTA, CDR2 FQGTGA. V dropped 8 bases and J dropped 7; count of bases not matched to a gene: 13. The CDR3 spans 15 residues. The CDR3 sequence: CASGSVAGNRNEQFF. The CDR3 DNA is TGTGCCAGCGGTTCGGTAGCGGGAAATAGGAATGAGCAGTTCTTC.

This clonotype was observed a single time. J is TRBJ2-3 and V is TRBV5-1; D may be TRBD1 or TRBD2 (6 bases each). In germline, CDR1 is SGHRS, CDR2 YFSETQ. The CDR3 contains 14 residues. V shed 1 base and J shed 5 bases, with 11 bases lying between them. In nucleotides, the CDR3 is TGCGCCAGCAGCTTGAACGCGGGACAAGATACGCAGTATTTT. It specifies CASSLNAGQDTQYF.

At least ten counts were recorded for this clonotype. This chain links TRBV2 with TRBJ1-1; the match to TRBD1 covers 8 bases. V was clipped by 5 bases and J by 8 bases; unmatched bases: 4. The CDR3 covers 12 residues. Looked up from germline, CDR1 is SNHLY and CDR2 is FYNNEI. The CDR3, as DNA: TGTGCCAGCAGTCAGGACAGGGTAGAAGCTTTCTTT. Its protein product is CASSQDRVEAFF.

In this sample, this clonotype turned up many times. The rearrangement uses TRBV10-3 and TRBJ2-1; D is perhaps TRBD2 (6 bases). The germline V and J ends were trimmed by 10 bases and 0 bases, with 19 bases remaining between them. The germline V gene encodes CDR1 ENHRY and CDR2 SYGVKD. CDR3 length: 16 residues. CDR3 bases: TGTGCCACCCTCTGGGGGACCGGGAGCTCCTACAATGAGCAGTTCTTC. The encoded protein is CATLWGTGSSYNEQFF.

This clonotype was seen just once. The chain couples TRBV27 to TRBJ2-2; a possible D gene is TRBD1 (5 bases). Germline V lookup: CDR1 MNHEY, CDR2 SMNVEV (reference sequence). V lost 4 bases to trimming and J lost 5 bases, with 8 bases between them. This CDR3 region has 13 residues. The CDR3 loop is CASSSHRTGELFF. CDR3 bases: TGTGCCAGCAGTTCTCACAGGACCGGGGAGCTGTTTTTT.

The rearrangement joins TRBV20-1 to TRBJ2-3, with TRBD2 matching 14 bases. Germline assignment: CDR1 DFQATT and CDR2 SNEGSKA (reference sequence). The CDR3 has 16 amino acids. Trimming cost V 5 bases and J 0 bases; bases outside gene matches: 4. This CDR3 reads CSAPRLAGGSTDTQYF. The CDR3 DNA reads TGCAGTGCTCCTCGACTAGCGGGAGGGAGCACAGATACGCAGTATTTT.

This rearrangement joins TRBV29-1 to TRBJ2-5; D may be TRBD1 (6 bases). Trimming removed 0 bases from V and 2 bases from J, with 19 bases in between. The CDR3 runs to 17 residues. Germline CDR1 is SQVTM and CDR2 is ANQGSEA. The CDR3 DNA reads as TGCAGCGTTGAAGATCTTCGAGCGGACAGAACACAAGAGACCCAGTACTTC. Its protein product is CSVEDLRADRTQETQYF.

The chain has TRBV5-1 and TRBJ2-1; TRBD2 might be the D (6 bases). V dropped 0 bases and J dropped 4 bases, with 11 bases sitting between them. This CDR3 has 15 amino acids. The germline V gene encodes CDR1 SGHRS and CDR2 YFSETQ. CDR3 protein: CASSLAYGGYNEQFF. The CDR3 bases are TGCGCCAGCAGCTTGGCTTACGGGGGTTACAATGAGCAGTTCTTC.

This clonotype was recorded many times. The chain joins TRBV18 to TRBJ2-3; TRBD1 or TRBD2 may be the D gene (5 bases each). The CDR3 spans 15 residues. The V end was cut by 5 bases, the J end by 0 bases, with 12 bases between. CDR1 and CDR2 from the germline V gene are KGHSH and LQKENI. Here the CDR3 DNA reads TGTGCCAGCTCATCCACGGGACGGAGCACAGATACGCAGTATTTT. Protein sequence: CASSSTGRSTDTQYF.

This clonotype has only one observation. This rearrangement joins TRBV6-1 to TRBJ2-7; TRBD1 aligns across 9 bases. The germline gives CDR1 MNHNS, CDR2 SASEGT. Trimming took 5 bases from V and 4 from J; bases not matched to a gene: 9. The CDR3 runs 15 residues. CDR3 DNA sequence: TGTGCCAGCAGTCCTATTGGACAGGGGAAGTACGAGCAGTACTTC. It specifies CASSPIGQGKYEQYF.

The sample holds many counts of this clonotype. The V call is TRBV18, the J call TRBJ1-1; no firm D call. The CDR3 runs 12 residues. Trimming left V 2 bases short and J 8 bases short, with 9 bases between. Germline lookup yields CDR1 KGHSH and CDR2 LQKENI. Written as DNA, the CDR3 is TGTGCCAGCTCACCAAAGAGGGAGGAAGCTTTCTTT. Translating it yields CASSPKREEAFF.

This clonotype was detected many times. The chain carries TRBV5-1 and TRBJ2-2; D tentatively fits TRBD1 or TRBD2 (5 bases each). Trimming removed 2 bases at V and 2 bases at J, with 10 bases between. CDR1 is SGHRS and CDR2 is YFSETQ in the germline V gene. The CDR3 consists of 15 residues. CDR3: CASSLRDGNTGELFF. CDR3 bases: TGCGCCAGCAGCTTAAGGGACGGAAACACCGGGGAGCTGTTTTTT.

This clonotype was seen repeatedly, ten times or more. The chain employs TRBV6-5 and TRBJ2-7; D unresolved. With 0 bases removed from V and 4 bases from J, the gap between germline ends came to 19 bases. Germline CDR1 MNHEY, CDR2 SVGAGI. The CDR3 sequence is 17 residues long. The CDR3 nucleotides read TGTGCCAGCAGTTACTCGAGTAAGGCCGTTAGAGGTTACGAGCAGTACTTC. Its translation: CASSYSSKAVRGYEQYF.